The following is a TCR beta chain sequence with its context. Its antigen remains undetermined. No base quality information exists; no much larger clone differs at one position. Using the deep immunoSEQ assay, TCR CDR3 regions were amplified from genomic DNA by multiplex PCR. Extracted genomic DNA from each cell subset was distributed evenly across all wells of several immunoSEQ 96-well plates, and each plate was treated as a replicate. Each replicate PCR for sorted subsets received about 180 ng genomic DNA, equal to about 30,000 T cell genomes. Purified libraries were measured with a Qubit 3.0 fluorometer, size-checked on a Bioanalyzer 2100, and measured again with the KAPA Library Quantification kit. Every immunoSEQ 96-well plate was sequenced on a separate single-read 150-cycle Illumina NextSeq 550 flow cell. Regarding the original processing steps: The immunoSEQ output contained only junctional sequences without quality scores, so filtering could not match that applied to full-length reads. To assign V/J genes and CDR3, sequences were annotated using PyIR, a Python wrapper for IgBLAST v1.9, with IMGT germline references. Reads were filtered out if the reads had weak V/J assignments (E-value above 1e-6), no CDR3, stop codons, out-of-frame junctions, or ambiguous translated residues. V3J clonotypes were defined by identical inferred V gene, J gene, and CDR3 amino acid sequence. Percentage overlap between repertoires was calculated by dividing the number of shared unique clonotypes by the size of the smaller repertoire. Three approaches were used to assess repertoire richness: RTK rarefaction, the Chao1 estimator, and Recon v2.1 estimates of unobserved clonotypes. Generation probabilities for all TCRbeta clonotypes obtained by the gDNA method from a handful of donors were computed using OLGA. What TCRdb holds here is the immuneACCESS table cut down to in-frame rearrangements. Part of the clones is not present; checked against another copy, under half of the missing clones reflect an unresolved V gene, and the others are unexplained. That table furnishes V, J and clone size, whereas the DNA furnished D and trimming. Present in this sample are a few million clones, around 95% of which were seen just once. The biggest ten clones account for approximately 0.13% of the sample.

The data were obtained in a study of shared clonotypes between healthy human individuals (TCRdb year 2020). About the study as a whole: The cohort included three men and a couple of women between 18 and 49 years of age. For each donor, CD4 naive and CD4 memory were each given three plates, CD8 naive was given two plates, and CD8 memory was given one plate. To estimate repertoire size and how much clonotypes are shared between individuals, the study performed deep sequencing of blood TCR repertoires from about five healthy adults. Different laboratories and diverse techniques were used to prepare libraries and sequence TCR repertoires, to increase sequencing depth and limit assay-specific biases. Leukapheresis yielded between about 0.85 and 9.5 billion PBMCs per donor.

Points the paper makes about the study in general: Higher generation probabilities were observed for clonotypes shared by all four sorted-subset donors than for non-shared clonotypes. Incomplete sequencing was indicated by rarefaction of sorted-subset datasets, despite the large sequencing depth. Because the study included a small number of donors, the genetic and exposure-history diversity represented was limited. Across a handful of donors, roughly 5% of naive CD4, roughly 3.8% of naive CD8, around 2.1% of memory CD4, and approximately 0.42% of memory CD8 clonotypes were shared. Sampling was limited to blood, and TCR repertoires in tissue likely differ from TCR repertoires in blood. Naive subsets generally had larger estimated clonotype richness than memory subsets did. Pairwise subsampling led to the expectation that sequencing depth would affect the degree of clonotype sharing among donors.

The donors were healthy, HIV-negative adults with no recently reported acute infections or vaccinations. Only Caucasian adults living in Nashville, Tennessee, USA were represented among the donors. Magnetic negative selection was used to enrich CD4+ T cells, after which naive cells were positively selected on CD45RA and the negative fraction became the memory subset. Blood was obtained by leukapheresis, after which PBMCs were separated by Ficoll-Histopaque density gradient centrifugation and cryopreserved in liquid nitrogen vapor phase. Analytical flow cytometry was used to check the purity and quantity of each magnetically sorted T cell population. Genomic DNA was isolated from each sorted fraction and quantified by UV absorbance on a Nanodrop 2000c. From the cysteine through the phenylalanine, the CDR3 covers 16 amino acids. Of the read, only the CDR3 DNA is kept; its 48 bases are in frame from base 1. Relative to germline, V is 3 bases shorter and J is 8 bases shorter, with 19 bases between their ends. Looking up the germline V gene yields CDR1 KGHSH and CDR2 LQKENI.

Sequenced input: naive CD4+ T cells sorted from blood. Sample cell subset or site, as interpreted from the label and publication: CD45RA+ positively selected. This receptor was obtained from a man in his late teens or twenties in good health. In this chain, TRBV18 is recombined with TRBJ1-4, with TRBD1 as a weak D call on 5 bases. The CDR3 amino acid sequence is: CASSPLQASLIEKLFF. The DNA sequence is TGTGCCAGCTCACCCCTACAGGCGTCACTTATAGAAAAACTGTTTTTT. Outside the CDR3, residues come from the reference TRBV18 and TRBJ1-4 proteins, so the full variable domain is: NAGVMQNPRHLVRRRGQEARLRCSPMKGHSHVYWYRQLPEEGLKFMVYLQKENIIDESGMPKERFSAEFPKEGPSILRIQQVVRGDSAAYFCASSPLQASLIEKLFFGSGTQLSVL.